This entry lists 18 T cell receptor beta chains sequenced from one sample in a study of blood T cells in healthy people across ages. PCR was performed a second time for about 6 to 11 cycles using a sample-barcoded 5' primer and a J-beta primer mix. TCRdb ran MiXCR on the 5' RACE reads and lists one entry per CDR3 protein. The data show some 1.8 million distinct CDR3 sequences, with 30% to 40% seen just once and roughly 23% held by the top ten. The sample consisted of blood. These receptors all stem from a human donor in good health.

There are a few counts of this clonotype. The CDR3 DNA reads as TGTGCCCTTAGGCCCTCAACAGGGCGCACAGATACGCAGTATTTT. It is translated as CALRPSTGRTDTQYF. This chain connects TRBV6-6 to TRBJ2-3; perhaps TRBD1 as D (6 bases). V lost 11 bases, J lost 1 base, and 19 bases lay in between. Germline V gives CDR1 MNHNY, CDR2 SVGAGI (reference sequence). This CDR3 comprises 15 residues.

This chain joins TRBV12-3 or TRBV12-4 and TRBJ2-6; TRBD2 is a possible D gene (5 bases). Trimming left V 11 bases short and J 0 bases short, with 8 bases between. The CDR3 is 13 residues long. The CDR3 sequence is CAARVSGANVLTF. The DNA for the CDR3 is TGTGCCGCGCGGGTCTCTGGGGCCAACGTCCTGACTTTC.

This clonotype was seen only once. The V call is TRBV28, the J call TRBJ1-4; the D is unclear. There are 15 residues in the CDR3. Germline loops: CDR1 MDHEN, CDR2 SYDVKM. Trimming cost V 3 bases and J 3 bases, with 11 bases left between them. The DNA of the CDR3 is TGTGCCAGCAGTTTGTCGGCAGACGCTAATGAAAAACTGTTTTTT. Protein: CASSLSADANEKLFF.

This clonotype was recorded a few times. The CDR3 reads CASSLRTVGYEQYF. CDR3 DNA: TGTGCCAGCAGTTTACGGACGGTCGGCTACGAGCAGTACTTC. The chain carries TRBV27 and TRBJ2-7, with unresolved D. This CDR3 is 14 amino acids long. Trimming left V 2 bases short and J 3 bases short, with 11 bases between. Germline assignment: CDR1 MNHEY and CDR2 SMNVEV (reference sequence).

The chain employs TRBV7-8 and TRBJ2-5; 12 positions agree with TRBD2. Trimming at V came to 5 bases and at J to 1 base, leaving 5 bases not matched to a gene. This CDR3 is 16 amino acids long. Per the germline V gene, CDR1 is SGHVS and CDR2 is FQNEAQ. CDR3 sequence (DNA): TGTGCCAGCAGCCGTGGACTAGCGGGGTTCCAAGAGACCCAGTACTTC. This codes for CASSRGLAGFQETQYF. The complete variable domain, with remaining parts taken from reference TRBV7-8 and TRBJ2-5, reads GAGVSQSPRYKVAKRGQDVALRCDPISGHVSLFWYQQALGQGPEFLTYFQNEAQLDKSGLPSDRFFAERPEGSVSTLKIQRTQQEDSAVYLCASSRGLAGFQETQYFGPGTRLLVL.

The chain joins TRBV20-1 to TRBJ2-7; TRBD1 matches 8 bases. V lost 0 bases to trimming and J lost 1 base; unmatched junction nucleotides: 11. The germline V gene encodes CDR1 DFQATT and CDR2 SNEGSKA (reference sequence). CDR3 size: 17 residues. The DNA of the CDR3 is TGCAGTGCTAGAGATCTTTCACTGGGACAGGTGTCCTACGAGCAGTACTTC. It translates to CSARDLSLGQVSYEQYF.

The CDR3 bases are TGCAGTGCTCTAGCGGGGGAGGGGAAAGAGACCCAGTACTTC. It specifies CSALAGEGKETQYF. This rearrangement joins TRBV20-1 to TRBJ2-5; TRBD2 matches at 10 bases. V gave up 5 bases and J gave up 3 bases; unmatched junction bases: 6. The CDR3 is 14 residues long. The V gene's germline CDR1 is DFQATT and CDR2 SNEGSKA (reference sequence).

This rearrangement joins TRBV5-1 to TRBJ1-1; D uncertain. With 1 base removed from V and 4 bases from J, the gap between germline ends came to 8 bases. This CDR3 comprises 13 residues. The germline V gene has CDR1 SGHRS and CDR2 YFSETQ. The CDR3 sequence is CASSLNTVTEAFF. CDR3 coding DNA: TGCGCCAGCAGCTTGAATACAGTCACTGAAGCTTTCTTT.

This clonotype was seen once. The V gene is TRBV12-3 or TRBV12-4, the J gene TRBJ1-1; D is uncertain. CDR3 size: 11 residues. Deletions cut 7 bases from V and 5 bases from J, with 8 bases between. CDR3 in DNA: TGTGCCAGCATTCGGCGAACTGAAGCTTTCTTT. This sequence encodes CASIRRTEAFF.

This clonotype was observed a handful of times. This rearrangement joins TRBV7-9 to TRBJ2-3, with TRBD2 matching 9 bases. V shed 1 base, J shed 5 bases, and the junction held 7 bases outside the gene matches. The CDR3 runs to 16 residues. Germline lookup yields CDR1 SEHNR and CDR2 FQNEAQ (reference sequence). The CDR3 region is CASSLGAGGAEDTQYF. Here the CDR3 DNA reads TGTGCCAGCAGCTTAGGGGCGGGGGGGGCCGAAGATACGCAGTATTTT.

This clonotype has a single count. The V and J genes are TRBV4-3 and TRBJ2-7, with a weak D call TRBD1 (7 bases). CDR3 length: 15 residues. The V gene's germline CDR1 is LGHNA and CDR2 YSLEER. The V and J ends lost 2 bases and 2 bases respectively, with 13 bases between them. This CDR3 is CASSQQGGMAYEQYF. In nucleotides, the CDR3 is TGCGCCAGCAGCCAACAGGGGGGTATGGCCTACGAGCAGTACTTC.

The chain employs TRBV20-1 and TRBJ2-1; tentative D call: TRBD2 (6 bases). The CDR3 totals 15 residues. Deletions cut 6 bases from V and 4 bases from J, with 19 bases between. Germline V gives CDR1 DFQATT, CDR2 SNEGSKA (reference sequence). CDR3 amino acids: CSAPRRASAYNEQFF. In DNA, the CDR3 is TGCAGTGCCCCTAGGAGGGCTAGCGCGTACAATGAGCAGTTCTTC.

The chain is built from TRBV14 and TRBJ2-5; D might be TRBD1 (6 bases). This CDR3 contains 15 residues. The V and J ends lost 1 base and 3 bases respectively, with 12 bases between them. Germline V gene sequence: CDR1 SGHDN, CDR2 FVKESK. The CDR3 DNA follows: TGTGCCAGCAGCCAAGGACAGGTGGTGGAAGAGACCCAGTACTTC. Its protein product is CASSQGQVVEETQYF.

V usage is TRBV4-3 and J usage is TRBJ1-2; 7 bases match TRBD1. Germline V gene lookup returns CDR1 LGHNA and CDR2 YSLEER. Trimming removed 3 bases from V and 7 bases from J; junction bases left unmatched: 8. The CDR3 contains 14 residues. The CDR3 protein is CASSHETTGRGYTF. In nucleotides, the CDR3 is TGCGCCAGCAGCCATGAAACGACAGGGCGTGGCTACACCTTC.

This chain joins TRBV29-1 and TRBJ2-7; 10 bases are a match to TRBD2. Per germline, CDR1 SQVTM and CDR2 ANQGSEA. The CDR3 is 13 residues long. V shed 7 bases, J shed 2 bases, and the junction held 5 bases outside the gene matches. The CDR3 DNA sequence: TGCAGCGCCTTACTAGCGGGGCCCTACGAGCAGTACTTC. Translating it yields CSALLAGPYEQYF.

In its sample, this clonotype was seen a few times. This sequence joins TRBV10-3 and TRBJ2-5; D unclear. The V gene lost 3 bases and the J gene lost 5 bases, with 10 bases spanning the gap. This CDR3 has 13 amino acids. Germline values: CDR1 ENHRY, CDR2 SYGVKD. Written as DNA, the CDR3 is TGTGCCATCAGTGATCTCAGTGGGGAGACCCAGTACTTC. This encodes CAISDLSGETQYF.

This clonotype was seen a handful of times. The chain couples TRBV5-1 to TRBJ2-7; D not resolved. V shed 5 bases and J shed 3 bases, with 12 bases lying between them. The CDR3 sequence is 13 residues long. The germline V gene encodes CDR1 SGHRS and CDR2 YFSETQ. CDR3 residues: CASSRTSLYEQYF. The CDR3 DNA reads TGCGCCAGCAGTCGAACGTCCCTCTACGAGCAGTACTTC.

Here the CDR3 DNA reads TGTGCCAGCAGCCTCAGCAGGGATTTGCGGAATGAGCAGTTCTTC. This translates into CASSLSRDLRNEQFF. This rearrangement joins TRBV6-2 or TRBV6-3 to TRBJ2-1; weak D call: TRBD1 (5 bases). CDR1 and CDR2 (germline): MNHEY, SVGEGT. V was shortened by 6 bases and J by 7 bases, with 19 bases between the two germline ends. The CDR3 is 15 residues long.